This T cell receptor beta chain was found in a study of beta chain features in type 1 diabetes. Expressed TCRB transcripts got sequenced, as all isolated RNA was reverse transcribed. Using immunoSEQ multiplex PCR, the repertoire was profiled, and TCRdb retains in-frame clones only, with some absent. The repertoire holds over 200,000 clones, with roughly a tenth as singletons. General study findings and limits: Cells expressing TCR highly could be over-represented by cDNA sequencing. There was a moderate but significant shortening of TCRB CDR3s in all four CD4+ subsets of Type 1 diabetes patients.

A note on this clone: Antigen: not known.

CDR1 MNHNY and CDR2 SVGAGI come from the germline V gene (reference sequence). J gave up 6 bases and V 5 bases, and 3 bases lay outside the gene matches. This CDR3 spans 15 amino acids. This TCR derives from a man aged 25-40 years with type 1 diabetes. J is TRBJ2-3 and V is TRBV6-6, with 15 bases fitting TRBD2. The sample comprised naive CD4+ T cells from blood. CDR3 nucleotides: TGTGCCAGCAGTGGGACTAGCGGGGGGTGGGATACGCAGTATTTT. This codes for CASSGTSGGWDTQYF.